Listed below are T cell receptor beta chains from one sample, sequenced in a study of blood T cells in healthy people across ages. TCRdb redid the calling of the 5' RACE reads with MiXCR, one entry per CDR3 protein. This table has around 1.5 million distinct CDR3 sequences, 40% to 50% appearing once. The sample consisted of blood. The receptors originated from a woman between 18 and 29 years old in good health. The CDR3 runs from the conserved cysteine through the conserved F or W. The D gene is left open where the match is weak. Size is stated for part of the rows, as once, few or many counts, or as a class when the clone is expanded.

clone_size d_call j_call v_call cdr3_nt cdr3_aa
many - TRBJ2-7 TRBV4-1 TGCGCCAGCAGCCACCTTACGTACGAGCAGTACTTC CASSHLTYEQYF
few - TRBJ1-6 TRBV2 TGTGCCAGTACCGGGACACCGAATTCACCCCTCCACTTT CASTGTPNSPLHF
few - TRBJ2-1 TRBV4-1 TGCGCCAGCAGCCAAGACCCGGGCGGTCTCTACAATGAGCAGTTCTTC CASSQDPGGLYNEQFF
- - TRBJ2-7 TRBV5-5 TGTGCCAGCATCCAACCCGATTTCTCAGGCGAGCAGTACTTC CASIQPDFSGEQYF
- TRBD2 TRBJ2-1 TRBV5-1 TGCGCCAGCAGCCATAGCGGGAGTACCTATGAGCAGTTCTTC CASSHSGSTYEQFF
few - TRBJ1-6 TRBV30 TGTGCCCACAAGGGGGATTATAATTCACCCCTCCACTTT CAHKGDYNSPLHF
- - TRBJ2-1 TRBV2 TGTGCCAGCAGTCCCCTCCCCTCCACCTACAATGAGCAGTTCTTC CASSPLPSTYNEQFF
- TRBD2 TRBJ2-2 TRBV20-1 TGCAGTGCTAGTCCCGGACTAGCGGGGCACACCGGGGAGCTGTTTTTT CSASPGLAGHTGELFF
- TRBD2 TRBJ2-5 TRBV4-2 TGTGCCAGCAGCCATGGACTAGCGGGGGGGTCTGAAGAGACCCAGTACTTC CASSHGLAGGSEETQYF
- - TRBJ2-6 TRBV15 TGTGCCACCAGCAGGAGGGCAGGCTCTGGGGCCAACGTCCTGACTTTC CATSRRAGSGANVLTF
- - TRBJ2-5 TRBV9 TGTGCCAGCAGCGCCGAACAGGGCGCCGCCCGGACCCAGTACTTC CASSAEQGAARTQYF
- - TRBJ1-1 TRBV29-1 TGCAGCGTTGATGCGGGTTGGGACACTGAAGCTTTCTTT CSVDAGWDTEAFF
- - TRBJ1-2 TRBV2 TGTGCCAGCAGTAGCCGCAAGGATGCTAACTATGGCTACACCTTC CASSSRKDANYGYTF
- TRBD1 TRBJ2-1 TRBV7-3 TGTGCCGGTGCCGGGACAGGGTTTTACAATGAGCAGTTCTTC CAGAGTGFYNEQFF
- TRBD1 TRBJ2-4 TRBV7-2 TGTGCCAGCAGCTTATATCAGGGACAGCTCGGGGAGCAGTACTTC CASSLYQGQLGEQYF
- - TRBJ1-1 TRBV5-5 TGTGCCAGCAGCGTGAGCGGGGCCACTGAAGCTTTCTTT CASSVSGATEAFF
- - TRBJ2-2 TRBV4-2 TGTGCCAGCAGCCAAGATGGAGCTGGAGTGGACACCGGGGAGCTGTTTTTT CASSQDGAGVDTGELFF
- TRBD1 TRBJ1-1 TRBV6-1 TGTGCCAGCTTTAGCCGGGACAGGCCAGTTGTGGAAGCTTTCTTT CASFSRDRPVVEAFF
few TRBD2 TRBJ2-1 TRBV4-1 TGCGCCAGCAAACTAGCGGGGGCCTACAATGAGCAGTTCTTC CASKLAGAYNEQFF